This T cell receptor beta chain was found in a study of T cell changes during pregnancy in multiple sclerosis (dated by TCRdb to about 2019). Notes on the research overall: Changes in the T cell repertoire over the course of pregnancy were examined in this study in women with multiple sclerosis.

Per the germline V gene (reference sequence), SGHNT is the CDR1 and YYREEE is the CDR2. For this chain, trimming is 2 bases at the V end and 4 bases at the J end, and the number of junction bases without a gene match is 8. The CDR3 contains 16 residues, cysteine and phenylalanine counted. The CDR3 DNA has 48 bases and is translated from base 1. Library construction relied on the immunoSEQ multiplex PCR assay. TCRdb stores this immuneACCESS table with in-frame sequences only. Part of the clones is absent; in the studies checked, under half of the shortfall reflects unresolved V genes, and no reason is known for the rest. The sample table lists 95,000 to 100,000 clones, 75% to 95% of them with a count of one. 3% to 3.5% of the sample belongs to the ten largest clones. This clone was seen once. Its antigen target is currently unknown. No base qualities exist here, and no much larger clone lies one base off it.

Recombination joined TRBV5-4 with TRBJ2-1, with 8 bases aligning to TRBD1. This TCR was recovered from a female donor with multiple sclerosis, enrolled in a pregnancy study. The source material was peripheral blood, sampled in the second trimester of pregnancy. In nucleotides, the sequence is TGTGCCAGCAGCTTCCCTAAACAGGGGGTGTACAATGAGCAGTTCTTC. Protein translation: CASSFPKQGVYNEQFF.